One T cell receptor beta chain is described in this entry. Regarding treatment: randomized to nivolumab then ipilimumab (arm A) or the reverse (arm B). The assay was immunoSEQ multiplex PCR, and TCRdb's table has in-frame clones only and misses some. The sample has 20,000 to 25,000 clones; roughly 80% are singletons. This sample is part of a study of sequential checkpoint blockade in melanoma. The clonotype comes from a human donor with melanoma. Here the sequenced sample was CD8+ T cells sorted from blood (inferred from file names), taken from a patient given nivolumab and ipilimumab in sequence.

Written as DNA, the CDR3 is TGCGCCAGCAGCCAATCTTACCAGCCCGGACAGCTCTCCTACGAGCAGTACTTC. Translating gives CASSQSYQPGQLSYEQYF. The chain is built from TRBV4-1 and TRBJ2-7, with a possible D match to TRBD1 (6 bases). Per the germline V gene, CDR1 is MGHRA and CDR2 is YSYEKL. The CDR3 runs to 18 residues. The V gene lost 2 bases and the J gene lost 0 bases, with 20 bases spanning the gap.